Shown below are 21 T cell receptor beta chains from a single sample sequenced in a study of OX40 agonist ivuxolimab in advanced cancers. TCRdb keeps only in-frame clones here, not all; method: immunoSEQ multiplex PCR. The data show roughly 64,000 clones, around 91% seen once. The sequences come from CD4+ or CD8+ T cells sorted from blood, collected in a trial of the OX40 agonist ivuxolimab. Every receptor here comes from an adult with an advanced solid tumor such as melanoma, head and neck, liver or kidney cancer.

This rearrangement joins TRBV4-1 to TRBJ2-2, with TRBD2 matching 9 bases. The CDR3 contains 15 residues. Germline V gene data show CDR1 as MGHRA and CDR2 as YSYEKL. Losses at the gene ends were 1 base for V and 6 bases for J; bases not matched to a gene: 3. CDR3 residues: CASSQGAGGPGELFF. Here the CDR3 DNA reads TGCGCCAGCAGCCAAGGAGCGGGGGGTCCCGGGGAGCTGTTTTTT.

This sequence joins TRBV7-9 and TRBJ2-5; TRBD2 matches at 7 bases. The germline CDR1 and CDR2 sequences are SEHNR and FQNEAQ (reference sequence). Germline trimming cut 4 bases from V and 4 bases from J; bases unmatched to any gene: 15. The CDR3 contains 17 residues. In nucleotides, the CDR3 is TGTGCCAGCAGCTCAATGGTTACGAGCTGGGGGGGAGAGACCCAGTACTTC. It yields the protein CASSSMVTSWGGETQYF.

The genes are TRBV7-9 and TRBJ2-2, with 7 bases that match TRBD1. After removal of 5 bases from V and 1 base from J, the junction contained 7 bases not matched to a gene. The CDR3 length is 16 residues. The V gene's germline CDR1 is SEHNR and CDR2 FQNEAQ (reference sequence). CDR3 nucleotide sequence: TGTGCCAGCAGCCCAACGGGACAGATGAACACCGGGGAGCTGTTTTTT. Its protein is CASSPTGQMNTGELFF. Full variable domain (missing parts from reference TRBV7-9 and TRBJ2-2): DTGVSQNPRHKITKRGQNVTFRCDPISEHNRLYWYRQTLGQGPEFLTYFQNEAQLEKSRLLSDRFSAERPKGSFSTLEIQRTEQGDSAMYLCASSPTGQMNTGELFFGEGSRLTVL.

The V call is TRBV27, the J call TRBJ2-7; no reliable D call. This CDR3 is built from 14 residues. Germline CDR1 is MNHEY and CDR2 is SMNVEV (reference sequence). The ends were cut back, 4 bases at V and 0 bases at J, with 10 bases in the middle. The CDR3 reads CASSSGPASYEQYF. CDR3 in DNA: TGTGCCAGCAGTTCCGGACCCGCCTCCTACGAGCAGTACTTC.

The V gene is TRBV13, the J gene TRBJ2-5, with TRBD2 identical over 12 bases. The CDR3 is 17 amino acids. Per the germline V gene, CDR1 is PRHDT and CDR2 is FYEKMQ (reference sequence). V shed 5 bases and J 4 bases; nucleotides not matched to a gene: 11. CDR3 in amino acids: CASSPTGTSGLGETQYF. Here the CDR3 DNA reads TGTGCCAGCAGCCCAACCGGGACTAGCGGGTTGGGAGAGACCCAGTACTTC.

The gene calls are TRBV7-9 and TRBJ1-2; D uncertain. V was pared by 5 bases and J by 7 bases, with 14 bases between. The CDR3 spans 13 residues. The germline V gene encodes CDR1 SEHNR and CDR2 FQNEAQ (reference sequence). The CDR3 is CASSPGGVSGYTF. CDR3 DNA sequence: TGTGCCAGCAGCCCAGGTGGGGTCTCTGGCTACACCTTC.

The chain combines TRBV10-2 with TRBJ2-7; 8 positions match TRBD1. Germline CDR1 reads WSHSY; CDR2 reads SAAADI. CDR3 length: 14 amino acids. V shed 8 bases, J shed 1 base, and the junction held 7 bases outside the gene matches. The DNA for the CDR3 is TGCGCCAGCGTAGGGACAGGAGATTCCTACGAGCAGTACTTC. Translating it yields CASVGTGDSYEQYF.

The chain recombines TRBV4-1 with TRBJ2-1; 12 positions match TRBD2. With V trimmed by 5 bases and J by 5 bases, 4 bases remained unmatched. This CDR3 has 15 residues. The germline gives CDR1 MGHRA, CDR2 YSYEKL. The CDR3 spells CASSRLAGENNEQFF. CDR3 DNA: TGCGCCAGCAGCAGACTAGCGGGGGAGAACAATGAGCAGTTCTTC.

V usage is TRBV5-6 and J usage is TRBJ2-7; 8 nucleotides align to TRBD2. CDR3 size: 12 residues. Losses at the gene ends were 2 bases for V and 8 bases for J; bases not matched to a gene: 3. Germline CDR1 reads SGHDT; CDR2 reads YYEEEE. The CDR3 is CASSLGGGKQYF. Here the CDR3 DNA reads TGTGCCAGCAGCTTAGGCGGGGGGAAGCAGTACTTC.

The chain uses TRBV6-1 and TRBJ1-2, with 9 nucleotides matching TRBD1. The ends lost 6 bases at V and 1 base at J; junction bases unmatched: 3. The CDR3 length is 14 residues. The V gene's germline CDR1 is MNHNS and CDR2 SASEGT. The CDR3 protein is CASRGQGGNYGYTF. Written as DNA, the CDR3 is TGTGCCAGCAGGGGACAGGGCGGTAACTATGGCTACACCTTC.

This rearrangement joins TRBV11-2 to TRBJ2-2; no definite D call. V was shortened by 5 bases and J by 1 base, with 8 bases between the two germline ends. This CDR3 contains 14 residues. Per germline, CDR1 SGHAT and CDR2 FQNNGV. CDR3 nucleotides: TGTGCCAGCAGCCCGACTGTGAACACCGGGGAGCTGTTTTTT. Translation: CASSPTVNTGELFF.

This rearrangement joins TRBV2 to TRBJ1-2, with 7 bases fitting TRBD1. The CDR3 has 11 residues. J gave up 7 bases and V 6 bases, and 2 bases lay outside the gene matches. In germline, CDR1 is SNHLY, CDR2 FYNNEI. The CDR3 reads CASRDRSGYTF. As DNA, the CDR3 is TGTGCCAGCAGGGACAGGTCTGGCTACACCTTC.

The chain has TRBV2 and TRBJ2-1; D not certain. Germline V gene lookup returns CDR1 SNHLY and CDR2 FYNNEI. V was shortened by 6 bases and J by 7 bases, with 7 bases between the two germline ends. There are 11 residues in the CDR3. The CDR3 DNA reads TGTGCCAGCAGAGCTATGAATGAGCAGTTCTTC. This encodes CASRAMNEQFF.

This clone was seen a single time. The chain employs TRBV19 and TRBJ2-7; 7 nucleotides line up with TRBD1. With 3 bases clipped from V and 7 bases from J, the junction kept 9 bases outside the gene matches. Germline loops: CDR1 LNHDA, CDR2 SQIVND (reference sequence). This CDR3 has 14 residues. The CDR3 here is CASSIALQGVEQYF. The DNA for the CDR3 is TGTGCCAGTAGTATCGCGCTGCAGGGGGTGGAGCAGTACTTC.

The chain recombines TRBV16 with TRBJ2-5, with TRBD1 as a possible D gene (6 bases). The length of the CDR3 is 15 residues. V was shortened by 1 base and J by 5 bases, with 14 bases between the two germline ends. CDR1 and CDR2 (germline): KGHSY, FQNENV. CDR3 sequence reads: CASSQFQGFGETQYF. The CDR3, as DNA: TGTGCCAGCAGCCAATTCCAGGGGTTTGGTGAGACCCAGTACTTC.

The V gene is TRBV27, the J gene TRBJ2-7, with TRBD1 identical over 8 bases. Per germline, CDR1 MNHEY and CDR2 SMNVEV (reference sequence). With V trimmed by 6 bases and J by 3 bases, 13 bases remained unmatched. The CDR3 loop spans 16 amino acids. As DNA, the CDR3 is TGTGCCAGCAGCCGATGGGGGGACAGGCGAGACTACGAGCAGTACTTC. Protein sequence: CASSRWGDRRDYEQYF.

The CDR3 nucleotides read TGCGCCAGCAGCCAAGAAGGTAGCCTCTACGAGCAGTACTTC. Its protein is CASSQEGSLYEQYF. This rearrangement joins TRBV4-1 to TRBJ2-7, with D unclear. This CDR3 contains 14 residues. Trimming cost V 0 bases and J 3 bases, with 9 bases left between them. The germline gives CDR1 MGHRA, CDR2 YSYEKL.

The V call is TRBV6-6, the J call TRBJ2-2, with 7 bases that match TRBD1. The CDR3 extends over 12 amino acids. Germline trimming cut 8 bases from V and 6 bases from J; bases unmatched to any gene: 3. Germline CDR1 is MNHNY and CDR2 is SVGAGI (reference sequence). The DNA of the CDR3 is TGTGCCAGCCTTCAGGGGGCCGGGGAGCTGTTTTTT. Amino acid sequence: CASLQGAGELFF.

The V call is TRBV7-3, the J call TRBJ2-3; 14 nucleotides line up with TRBD2. J was trimmed by 1 base and V by 2 bases; bases with no gene match: 8. Germline values: CDR1 SGHTA, CDR2 FQGTGA. The CDR3 has 19 amino acids. CDR3 in amino acids: CASSLVGLAGAFGTDTQYF. CDR3 in DNA: TGTGCCAGCAGCTTAGTGGGACTAGCGGGAGCCTTCGGCACAGATACGCAGTATTTT.

This chain links TRBV29-1 with TRBJ2-3; a weak D match, TRBD1 (6 bases). V was shortened by 5 bases and J by 6 bases, with 18 bases between the two germline ends. Germline CDR1 reads SQVTM; CDR2 reads ANQGSEA. This CDR3 spans 14 amino acids. CDR3 residues: CSVPDRLGRDTQYF. The CDR3 nucleotides are TGCAGCGTTCCAGACAGGTTAGGTCGGGATACGCAGTATTTT.

The chain carries TRBV30 and TRBJ2-2, with D unclear. With 4 bases removed from V and 3 bases from J, the gap between germline ends came to 9 bases. CDR3 length equals 13 residues. Germline CDR1 is GTSNPN and CDR2 is SVGIG (reference sequence). The CDR3 protein is CAWISHYTGELFF. The CDR3 DNA follows: TGTGCCTGGATAAGTCACTACACCGGGGAGCTGTTTTTT.